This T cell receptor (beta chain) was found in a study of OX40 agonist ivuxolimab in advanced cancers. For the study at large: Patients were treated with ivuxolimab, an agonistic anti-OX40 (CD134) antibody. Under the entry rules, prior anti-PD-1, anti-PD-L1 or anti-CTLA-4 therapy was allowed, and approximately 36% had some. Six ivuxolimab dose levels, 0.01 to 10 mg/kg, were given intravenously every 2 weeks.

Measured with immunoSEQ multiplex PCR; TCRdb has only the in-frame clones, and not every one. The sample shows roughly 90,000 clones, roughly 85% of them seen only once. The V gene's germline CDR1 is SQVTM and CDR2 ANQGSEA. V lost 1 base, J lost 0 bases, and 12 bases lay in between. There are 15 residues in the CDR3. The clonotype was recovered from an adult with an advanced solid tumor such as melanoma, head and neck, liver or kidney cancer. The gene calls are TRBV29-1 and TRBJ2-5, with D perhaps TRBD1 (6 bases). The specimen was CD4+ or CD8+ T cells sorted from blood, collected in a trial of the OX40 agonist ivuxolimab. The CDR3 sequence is CSVEVTGTYQETQYF. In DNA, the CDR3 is TGCAGCGTTGAAGTTACAGGGACATACCAAGAGACCCAGTACTTC.